This T cell receptor beta chain emerged from a study of OX40 agonist ivuxolimab in advanced cancers. Sequenced by immunoSEQ multiplex PCR; TCRdb stores in-frame clones only, minus some. The data contain about 62,000 clones, approximately 85% of them singletons. V dropped 1 base and J dropped 9 bases, with 16 bases sitting between them. Germline V gives CDR1 SQVTM, CDR2 ANQGSEA. There are 14 residues in the CDR3. Sampling times: baseline, cycle 4 day 1, cycle 7 day 1. This clonotype was sampled from an adult with an advanced solid tumor such as melanoma, head and neck, liver or kidney cancer. The genes are TRBV29-1 and TRBJ2-1; D perhaps matches TRBD2 (6 bases). The sequencing here drew on CD4+ or CD8+ T cells sorted from blood, taken in a trial of the OX40 agonist ivuxolimab. CDR3 sequence reads: CSVEGRTSLPEQFF. In nucleotides, the CDR3 is TGCAGCGTTGAAGGGCGAACTAGCCTACCTGAGCAGTTCTTC.